These 22 T cell receptor beta chains came from one sample sequenced in a study of shared clonotypes between healthy human individuals. Generated by immunoSEQ multiplex PCR, the TCRdb table keeps only in-frame clones and is missing some. The top ten clones hold 0.37% of a sample with 2 million to 2.5 million clones, around 90% of them seen once. What was sequenced was naive CD4+ T cells from PBMCs. As to subset: CD45RA+ positively selected. Receptor source: a man aged 18 to 29 in good health. Some clones in this sample may be carry-over from other donors' samples.

Concerning this clone itself: Other nucleotide sequences in the sample specify the same CDR3. The genes are TRBV28 and TRBJ2-2; D might be TRBD1 (6 bases). Deletions cut 6 bases from V and 1 base from J, with 9 bases between. CDR1 and CDR2 from the germline V gene are MDHEN and SYDVKM. The length of the CDR3 is 14 residues. The CDR3 DNA sequence: TGTGCCAGCAGACGGGGACAGAACACCGGGGAGCTGTTTTTT. This gives the protein CASRRGQNTGELFF.

The V gene is TRBV30, the J gene TRBJ2-2; D remains unclear. Trimming removed 3 bases at V and 8 bases at J, with 10 bases between. Germline assignment: CDR1 GTSNPN and CDR2 SVGIG (reference sequence). CDR3 length: 12 residues. In DNA form, the CDR3 reads TGTGCCTGGAGGCGGCCCCCAGGGGAGCTGTTTTTT. It codes for CAWRRPPGELFF.

This chain uses TRBV10-3 with TRBJ2-7, with D perhaps matching TRBD2 (5 bases). Trimming cost V 4 bases and J 2 bases, with 12 bases left between them. The CDR3 is 14 amino acids. The germline CDR1 and CDR2 sequences are ENHRY and SYGVKD. The CDR3 sequence: CAISGRGRAYEQYF. CDR3 bases: TGTGCCATCAGTGGACGAGGGCGGGCCTACGAGCAGTACTTC.

The chain recombines TRBV5-4 with TRBJ2-3; the D gene is possibly TRBD2 (6 bases). Between the trimmed V and J ends, which lost 2 bases and 3 bases, there was a span of 10 bases. CDR1 and CDR2 from the germline V gene are SGHNT and YYREEE (reference sequence). This CDR3 has 14 residues. The CDR3 nucleotides are TGTGCCAGCAGCTTAATAGCGGAAACAGATACGCAGTATTTT. This codes for CASSLIAETDTQYF.

This chain uses TRBV6-1 with TRBJ1-5; possible D gene TRBD1, 5 bases. CDR3 length: 16 residues. V lost 2 bases and J 2 bases, leaving 13 bases between the germline ends. Per germline, CDR1 MNHNS and CDR2 SASEGT. The CDR3 bases are TGTGCCAGCAGTGAACCGTTCAGGGCTGGCAATCAGCCCCAGCATTTT. It specifies CASSEPFRAGNQPQHF.

The chain has TRBV29-1 and TRBJ1-2; D not resolved. V was clipped by 3 bases and J by 4 bases, with 12 bases between them. Germline V lookup: CDR1 SQVTM, CDR2 ANQGSEA. The CDR3 has 13 residues. CDR3 bases: TGCAGCGTTGAGGGGAGCACAGTCTATGGCTACACCTTC. Translating it yields CSVEGSTVYGYTF.

CDR3 residues: CASSLVERDTQYF. The CDR3 DNA reads TGTGCCAGCAGCCTTGTAGAGCGAGATACGCAGTATTTT. This sequence joins TRBV14 and TRBJ2-3; no definite D call. V lost 4 bases and J 5 bases, leaving 10 bases between the germline ends. The CDR3 length is 13 residues. Germline V gene data show CDR1 as SGHDN and CDR2 as FVKESK.

The V and J genes are TRBV25-1 and TRBJ1-2, with TRBD1 matching 7 bases. The CDR3 is 13 residues long. Germline V CDR1 and CDR2: MGHDK, SYGVNS. The V and J ends lost 5 bases and 4 bases, in that order; junction bases with no gene match: 4. The CDR3 DNA sequence: TGTGCCAGCAGTAGACAGGGCCGCTATGGCTACACCTTC. This encodes CASSRQGRYGYTF.

V is TRBV4-2 and J is TRBJ2-7; the match to TRBD1 covers 10 bases. Per germline, CDR1 LGHNA and CDR2 YNFKEQ. The CDR3 has 16 amino acids. Trimming took 0 bases from V and 7 from J; bases not matched to a gene: 9. For the CDR3, the DNA is TGTGCCAGCAGCCAAGATCCCTCCGGGACAGGGGTTGAGCAGTACTTC. This gives the protein CASSQDPSGTGVEQYF.

The CDR3 DNA follows: TGTGCCAGCAGCTTAATGGGAGCGAACACCGGGGAGCTGTTTTTT. This sequence encodes CASSLMGANTGELFF. V is TRBV7-2 and J is TRBJ2-2; a weak D match, TRBD2 (5 bases). Per the germline V gene, CDR1 is SGHTA and CDR2 is FQGNSA. V dropped 2 bases and J dropped 0 bases, with 7 bases sitting between them. The length of the CDR3 is 15 residues.

The chain has TRBV28 and TRBJ2-5, with unresolved D. The CDR3 length is 16 residues. Germline assignment: CDR1 MDHEN and CDR2 SYDVKM. V was cut by 4 bases and J by 5 bases, with 20 bases left in between. The CDR3 loop is CASSSIRLPMGETQYF. CDR3 DNA sequence: TGTGCCAGCAGTTCCATCCGGCTGCCGATGGGCGAGACCCAGTACTTC. The whole variable domain, remainder taken from reference TRBV28 and TRBJ2-5, is DVKVTQSSRYLVKRTGEKVFLECVQDMDHENMFWYRQDPGLGLRLIYFSYDVKMKEKGDIPEGYSVSREKKERFSLILESASTNQTSMYLCASSSIRLPMGETQYFGPGTRLLVL.

As for this clone: The sample carries other DNA sequences with the same CDR3. CDR3 nucleotides: TGCGCCAGCAGCCTCCGACTGGCAAGCTCCTACAATGAGCAGTTCTTC. Translated, it gives CASSLRLASSYNEQFF. V and J are TRBV5-1 and TRBJ2-1; D remains unclear. In germline, CDR1 is SGHRS, CDR2 YFSETQ. Between the trimmed V and J ends, which lost 4 bases and 0 bases, there was a span of 14 bases. CDR3 length equals 16 residues.

The chain is built from TRBV6-4 and TRBJ2-6; TRBD1 aligns across 9 bases. The germline gives CDR1 MRHNA, CDR2 SNTAGT. The CDR3 contains 20 residues. The V segment lost 9 bases and the J segment 2 bases; nucleotides outside the gene matches: 20. The CDR3 region is CASTPGQGIFFGPGANVLTF. The CDR3 DNA follows: TGTGCCAGTACGCCGGGACAGGGTATTTTTTTTGGGCCTGGGGCCAACGTCCTGACTTTC.

This chain links TRBV15 with TRBJ1-2, with D hard to call. The CDR3 length is 14 residues. Germline CDR1 is LNHNV and CDR2 is YYDKDF (reference sequence). V was trimmed by 11 bases and J by 4 bases, leaving 20 bases between them. The CDR3 DNA follows: TGTGCCCCCATATACCGGAGTCATTTCTATGGCTACACCTTC. This gives the protein CAPIYRSHFYGYTF.

This chain joins TRBV14 and TRBJ1-1; D unclear. This CDR3 is built from 13 residues. With 0 bases removed from V and 4 bases from J, the gap between germline ends came to 6 bases. Germline CDR1 SGHDN, CDR2 FVKESK. The CDR3 reads CASSQESSTEAFF. CDR3 DNA sequence: TGTGCCAGCAGCCAAGAATCCAGCACTGAAGCTTTCTTT.

The gene calls are TRBV6-6 and TRBJ2-7; TRBD2 might be the D (6 bases). The V gene's germline CDR1 is MNHNY and CDR2 SVGAGI (reference sequence). This CDR3 has 15 residues. The V end was cut by 6 bases, the J end by 4 bases, with 19 bases between. In DNA, the CDR3 is TGTGCCAGCAGCCGACCGGGACTCACATTATACGAGCAGTACTTC. This sequence encodes CASSRPGLTLYEQYF.

The chain recombines TRBV10-3 with TRBJ2-7; the match to TRBD2 covers 10 bases. Germline loops: CDR1 ENHRY, CDR2 SYGVKD. This CDR3 is built from 16 residues. After removal of 3 bases from V and 4 bases from J, the junction contained 9 bases not matched to a gene. In nucleotides, the CDR3 is TGTGCCATCAGTGACCCGAGGACTAGCGGTAGGTACGAGCAGTACTTC. Amino acid sequence: CAISDPRTSGRYEQYF.

The V and J genes are TRBV5-1 and TRBJ1-3, with a tentative D call TRBD1 (5 bases). Germline V gives CDR1 SGHRS, CDR2 YFSETQ. The ends were cut back, 0 bases at V and 2 bases at J, with 9 bases in the middle. The CDR3 is made up of 15 amino acids. This chain's CDR3 is CASSLDSGAGNTIYF. CDR3 nucleotide sequence: TGCGCCAGCAGCTTGGACTCGGGGGCTGGAAACACCATATATTTT.

The count of this clone is one. The V gene is TRBV15, the J gene TRBJ1-5; a possible D gene is TRBD1 (5 bases). In germline, CDR1 is LNHNV, CDR2 YYDKDF (reference sequence). V gave up 4 bases and J gave up 16 bases, with 26 bases separating them. CDR3 length: 15 residues. CDR3 bases: TGTGCCACCAGCACCACCCTTAAAGGGACGGTTTTCCGTCATTTT. It codes for CATSTTLKGTVFRHF.

The chain couples TRBV2 to TRBJ1-5; D possibly corresponds to TRBD1 (5 bases). V gave up 7 bases and J gave up 4 bases, with 14 bases separating them. CDR1 and CDR2 (germline): SNHLY, FYNNEI. The CDR3 contains 14 residues. CDR3 sequence: CASNQQGPNQPQHF. The CDR3 DNA sequence: TGTGCCAGCAACCAGCAGGGTCCGAATCAGCCCCAGCATTTT.

Written as DNA, the CDR3 is TGCGCCAGCAGCCAAATCCTAGCGGGAGGAAATGAGCAGTTCTTC. Translating gives CASSQILAGGNEQFF. The V gene is TRBV4-3, the J gene TRBJ2-1; TRBD2 matches at 11 bases. CDR1 is LGHNA, CDR2 YSLEER, per germline. This CDR3 region has 15 residues. Trimming took 2 bases from V and 7 from J; bases not matched to a gene: 4.

The genes are TRBV6-1 and TRBJ2-7; tentative D call: TRBD1 (5 bases). This CDR3 is built from 13 residues. V lost 3 bases, J lost 8 bases, and 14 bases lay in between. Germline V gene data show CDR1 as MNHNS and CDR2 as SASEGT. As DNA, the CDR3 is TGTGCCAGCAGTGATTTACAGGTTTTAAAGCAGTACTTC. This sequence encodes CASSDLQVLKQYF.